The clone carrying this T cell receptor (beta chain) was detected only a few times. The antigen is not known. The sample comes from a study of CD8 T cells in ankylosing spondylitis. Overall study findings and caveats: Characteristic, it appeared, of ankylosing spondylitis blood was a TCR beta motif of eight highly homologous variants. Matched ankylosing spondylitis synovial fluid reportedly contained a significantly enriched population of disease-linked clones.

In making TCR beta libraries, quantitative 5'-RACE with molecular barcodes was used. TCRdb called the 5' RACE reads again in MiXCR, with one record for every CDR3 protein. The table lists some 250,000 distinct CDR3 sequences, more than 20% of them singletons. J lost 3 bases, V lost 5 bases, and 4 bases had no gene match. Germline V lookup: CDR1 MDHEN, CDR2 SYDVKM. The length of the CDR3 is 14 residues. The sequencing input was blood, either unsorted or a sorted T cell fraction (not recorded which). The chain is built from TRBV28 and TRBJ2-7; TRBD1 matches 10 bases. The receptor was derived from a male donor with ankylosing spondylitis or in good health (not recorded which). The CDR3 region has the DNA TGTGCCAGCAGTGCCGGGACAGGGGACTACGAGCAGTACTTC. It encodes CASSAGTGDYEQYF.